The source of this TCR beta chain is a study of shared clonotypes between healthy human individuals. Study-wide points: Sampling covered nothing but blood. Tissue TCR repertoires likely differ from those found in blood.

TCRdb's copy holds only in-frame clones and misses some; the assay was immunoSEQ multiplex PCR. The sample carries some 500,000 clones, over 60% recorded once. Concerning this clone itself: Its target is not known.

The V and J ends lost 7 bases and 1 base respectively, with 11 bases between them. From germline, CDR1 is WSHSY and CDR2 SAAADI. CDR3 length: 13 amino acids. Sample: PBMCs. V usage is TRBV10-2 and J usage is TRBJ2-7, with D uncertain. This TCR was recovered from a woman aged 40 to 50 in good health. Some clones in this sample may be carry-over from other donors' samples. The CDR3, as DNA: TGCGCCAGCAAGAGCGTCGGATCCTACGAGCAGTACTTC. Encoded protein: CASKSVGSYEQYF.